This TCR beta chain comes out of a study of T cells in Graves' hyperthyroidism and ophthalmopathy. The CDR3 covers 15 residues. Germline CDR1 MNHNS, CDR2 SASEGT. With 4 bases clipped from V and 7 bases from J, the junction kept 9 bases outside the gene matches. Amplification yielded TCR beta CDR3 regions, with RNA transcripts as the source. The TCR CDR3 was amplified in a first-round RT-PCR using the HTBI primer set. TCRdb analysed the multiplex PCR reads with MiXCR anew, one entry per CDR3 protein. The sample has 300,000 to 400,000 distinct CDR3 sequences; 21% are singletons. The chain joins TRBV6-1 to TRBJ1-5, with 8 bases lining up with TRBD1. The receptor was isolated from a woman aged 45-65 years with Graves' hyperthyroidism. Specimen: blood. The CDR3 DNA sequence: TGTGCCAGCAGTGCCCAGACAGGGGAACCCCAGCCCCAGCATTTT. Translation: CASSAQTGEPQPQHF.